The 9 T cell receptor beta chains below come from one sample, sequenced in a study of cytomegalovirus exposure and HLA in healthy donors. The PCR employed 60 Vbeta primers together with 13 Jbeta primers. The data were produced by immunoSEQ multiplex PCR, yet TCRdb's version contains in-frame clones alone and is incomplete. This table has about 83,000 clones, 70% to 75% appearing once. The sequencing input was PBMCs. The receptors derive from a man aged 60-69 years in good health and CMV-seronegative.

The V call is TRBV6-6, the J call TRBJ1-2, with no clear D. CDR1 and CDR2 (germline): MNHNY, SVGAGI (reference sequence). The ends were cut back, 4 bases at V and 5 bases at J, with 17 bases in the middle. The length of the CDR3 is 15 residues. CDR3 nucleotide sequence: TGTGCCAGCAGTTTAGACAAGAGGGTGCGGTATGGCTACACCTTC. As protein: CASSLDKRVRYGYTF.

This clone is a singleton in its sample. This chain links TRBV13 with TRBJ1-2; D not resolved. The CDR3 sequence is 13 residues long. Germline CDR1 PRHDT, CDR2 FYEKMQ (reference sequence). The V gene lost 0 bases and the J gene lost 4 bases, with 6 bases spanning the gap. As DNA, the CDR3 is TGTGCCAGCAGCTTAGGGGAGATCTATGGCTACACCTTC. This sequence encodes CASSLGEIYGYTF.

The V and J genes are TRBV27 and TRBJ1-1, with D uncertain. Germline values: CDR1 MNHEY, CDR2 SMNVEV (reference sequence). The ends were cut back, 1 base at V and 1 base at J, with 16 bases in the middle. This CDR3 comprises 17 residues. Here the CDR3 DNA reads TGTGCCAGCAGTTTATATTACCCAAACAACAAGAACACTGAAGCTTTCTTT. Encoded protein: CASSLYYPNNKNTEAFF.

This chain joins TRBV19 and TRBJ1-6; TRBD1 is a possible D gene (6 bases). Germline V gives CDR1 LNHDA, CDR2 SQIVND (reference sequence). Trimming removed 8 bases at V and 8 bases at J, with 13 bases between. CDR3 length equals 13 residues. In DNA form, the CDR3 reads TGTGCCAGTGGGACAATGTGGGATTCACCCCTCCACTTT. Translating it yields CASGTMWDSPLHF. Full variable domain (rest looked up from reference TRBV19 and TRBJ1-6): DGGITQSPKYLFRKEGQNVTLSCEQNLNHDAMYWYRQDPGQGLRLIYYSQIVNDFQKGDIAEGYSVSREKKESFPLTVTSAQKNPTAFYLCASGTMWDSPLHFGNGTRLTVT.

The chain is built from TRBV2 and TRBJ1-1; 7 nucleotides match TRBD1. The germline V gene has CDR1 SNHLY and CDR2 FYNNEI. Trimming cost V 7 bases and J 6 bases; bases outside gene matches: 11. This CDR3 spans 14 amino acids. CDR3 region: CASTSVQGVSEAFF. CDR3 sequence (DNA): TGTGCCAGCACCTCGGTGCAGGGGGTCTCTGAAGCTTTCTTT.

This clone has just one count. This chain connects TRBV30 to TRBJ2-7; D call uncertain. V lost 1 base, J lost 4 bases, and 8 bases lay in between. CDR1 and CDR2 from the germline V gene are GTSNPN and SVGIG (reference sequence). The CDR3 runs to 12 residues. CDR3 sequence reads: CAWSDTDYEQYF. The CDR3 nucleotides read TGTGCCTGGAGTGACACAGATTACGAGCAGTACTTC.

This clone has only a few counts. The chain carries TRBV7-3 and TRBJ1-6, with D maybe TRBD1 (6 bases). Trimming shortened V by 2 bases and J by 5 bases, and 10 bases separated the two germline ends. Germline V gene data show CDR1 as SGHTA and CDR2 as FQGTGA. There are 15 residues in the CDR3. CDR3 bases: TGTGCCAGCAGCTTACGGGGGGCGCATAATTCACCCCTCCACTTT. It is translated as CASSLRGAHNSPLHF.

This sequence joins TRBV5-1 and TRBJ2-5; 11 nucleotides agree with TRBD2. With 1 base clipped from V and 5 bases from J, the junction kept 7 bases outside the gene matches. CDR3 length equals 16 residues. Germline-derived CDR1 and CDR2 are SGHRS and YFSETQ. The CDR3 sequence is CASSLNSGGAQETQYF. The CDR3 nucleotides are TGCGCCAGCAGCTTGAATAGCGGGGGGGCCCAGGAGACCCAGTACTTC.

This sequence joins TRBV6-1 and TRBJ2-7; 12 bases are shared with TRBD2. The CDR3 covers 15 residues. V gave up 6 bases and J gave up 0 bases; unmatched junction bases: 3. Germline loops: CDR1 MNHNS, CDR2 SASEGT. The CDR3 DNA sequence: TGTGCCAGCAGCCAACTAGCGGGGGGCTCCTACGAGCAGTACTTC. It specifies CASSQLAGGSYEQYF.